This is a list of T cell receptor beta chains from one sample in a study of somatic mutations in cytotoxic T cells in rheumatoid arthritis. Data came from immunoSEQ multiplex PCR; TCRdb stores just in-frame clones and leaves some out. Of approximately 12,000 clones detected, 80% appear once; the ten largest clones hold roughly 13%. The sample comprised CD8+ T cells sorted from blood. The receptors stem from a man in his forties or fifties in good health. The CDR3 runs from the conserved cysteine through the conserved F or W. D genes are given only for firm matches. A row's size may be missing; if present it is once, few, many or a size class.

d_gene: TRBD1; j_gene: TRBJ1-5; v_gene: TRBV25-1; abundance: .; CDR3nt: TGTGCCAGCAGTTCAGGGGGCCAGCCCCAGCATTTT; CDR3aa: CASSSGGQPQHF
d_gene: .; j_gene: TRBJ1-1; v_gene: TRBV5-1; abundance: .; CDR3nt: TGCGCCAGCAGCTTACGTTTTATGAACACTGAAGCTTTCTTT; CDR3aa: CASSLRFMNTEAFF
d_gene: .; j_gene: TRBJ2-2; v_gene: TRBV29-1; abundance: .; CDR3nt: TGCAGCGTTGGGGGAAGCGGGGAGCTGTTTTTT; CDR3aa: CSVGGSGELFF
d_gene: .; j_gene: TRBJ2-2; v_gene: TRBV6-1; abundance: .; CDR3nt: TGTGCCTTATCAGGGTTGGCCGGGGAGCTGTTTTTT; CDR3aa: CALSGLAGELFF
d_gene: .; j_gene: TRBJ1-2; v_gene: TRBV7-9; abundance: once; CDR3nt: TGTGCCAGCAGCCCCCCATCGAGAGCAGAAGGCTACACCTTC; CDR3aa: CASSPPSRAEGYTF
d_gene: .; j_gene: TRBJ2-3; v_gene: TRBV5-1; abundance: .; CDR3nt: TGCGCCAGCACTATCTACGTGGAGAGGGCAGATACGCAGTATTTT; CDR3aa: CASTIYVERADTQYF
d_gene: .; j_gene: TRBJ1-5; v_gene: TRBV28; abundance: .; CDR3nt: TGTGCCAGCAGTTTAGGGTTAGGGGGGAATCAGCCCCAGCATTTT; CDR3aa: CASSLGLGGNQPQHF
d_gene: TRBD1; j_gene: TRBJ2-7; v_gene: TRBV4-2; abundance: once; CDR3nt: TGTGCCAGCAGCCAAAACCCATCAACGGGACAGCGGATGTACGAGCAGTACTTC; CDR3aa: CASSQNPSTGQRMYEQYF
d_gene: .; j_gene: TRBJ1-2; v_gene: TRBV5-6; abundance: .; CDR3nt: TGTGCCAGCTTTAACAGGGATTTTTTTTGGGTCTATGGCTACACCTTC; CDR3aa: CASFNRDFFWVYGYTF
d_gene: .; j_gene: TRBJ2-1; v_gene: TRBV5-6; abundance: .; CDR3nt: TGTGCCAGCAGCTTGGGAAGGCAGCCCGGCTACAATGAGCAGTTCTTC; CDR3aa: CASSLGRQPGYNEQFF
d_gene: TRBD1; j_gene: TRBJ2-7; v_gene: TRBV2; abundance: .; CDR3nt: TGTGCCAGCAGCGTCTCGGGACAGGTGCCCGACGAGCAGTACTTC; CDR3aa: CASSVSGQVPDEQYF
d_gene: .; j_gene: TRBJ1-2; v_gene: TRBV27; abundance: .; CDR3nt: TGTGCCAGCAGTACCACCCCAGGGTCCCATGGCTACACCTTC; CDR3aa: CASSTTPGSHGYTF
d_gene: TRBD2; j_gene: TRBJ2-7; v_gene: TRBV4-2; abundance: .; CDR3nt: TGTGCCAGCAGCTCACTAGCGGGAGAAGGGGAGCAGTACTTC; CDR3aa: CASSSLAGEGEQYF
d_gene: TRBD1; j_gene: TRBJ1-5; v_gene: TRBV6-5; abundance: .; CDR3nt: TGTGCCAGCAGTTATGAGGCAGGGGGTCAGCCCCAGCATTTT; CDR3aa: CASSYEAGGQPQHF
d_gene: .; j_gene: TRBJ2-1; v_gene: TRBV7-9; abundance: .; CDR3nt: TGTGCCAGCAGCTCGTCAGGGAATGAGCAGTTCTTC; CDR3aa: CASSSSGNEQFF
d_gene: .; j_gene: TRBJ2-7; v_gene: TRBV7-9; abundance: .; CDR3nt: TGTGCCAGCAGCTCTCAAGCCTACGAGCAGTACTTC; CDR3aa: CASSSQAYEQYF
d_gene: .; j_gene: TRBJ2-1; v_gene: TRBV11-2; abundance: medium-sized; CDR3nt: TGTGCCAGCCGAAACGGGGTAAACAATGAGCAGTTCTTC; CDR3aa: CASRNGVNNEQFF
d_gene: TRBD2; j_gene: TRBJ2-1; v_gene: TRBV19; abundance: .; CDR3nt: TGTGCCAGTAGTACAACTAGCGGACTCTACAATGAGCAGTTCTTC; CDR3aa: CASSTTSGLYNEQFF
d_gene: TRBD1; j_gene: TRBJ1-2; v_gene: TRBV5-6; abundance: .; CDR3nt: TGTGCCAGCAGGGAGGGGGCGCGTGGCTACACCTTC; CDR3aa: CASREGARGYTF
d_gene: .; j_gene: TRBJ1-1; v_gene: TRBV5-5; abundance: few; CDR3nt: TGTGCCAGCAGTCACCGGGAGCGCACTGAAGCTTTCTTT; CDR3aa: CASSHRERTEAFF
d_gene: TRBD2; j_gene: TRBJ2-7; v_gene: TRBV4-1; abundance: .; CDR3nt: TGCGCCAGCAGCCAACGACTAGCGGGAGCCTACGAGCAGTACTTC; CDR3aa: CASSQRLAGAYEQYF
d_gene: .; j_gene: TRBJ2-2; v_gene: TRBV28; abundance: .; CDR3nt: TGTGCCAGCTCAACTAGGCGCGCCCTTGGGGTGGGCCCCGGGGAGCTGTTTTTT; CDR3aa: CASSTRRALGVGPGELFF
d_gene: .; j_gene: TRBJ2-3; v_gene: TRBV11-2; abundance: .; CDR3nt: TGTGCCAGCAGCTTACCAGATACGCAGTATTTT; CDR3aa: CASSLPDTQYF
d_gene: .; j_gene: TRBJ1-6; v_gene: TRBV6-5; abundance: once; CDR3nt: TGTGCCAGCAGTTACTATAACTCACCCCTCCACTTT; CDR3aa: CASSYYNSPLHF
d_gene: TRBD1; j_gene: TRBJ1-2; v_gene: TRBV11-2; abundance: .; CDR3nt: TGTGCCAGCAGCTCAGGGGGCGGAAGCTATGGCTACACCTTC; CDR3aa: CASSSGGGSYGYTF
d_gene: TRBD1; j_gene: TRBJ1-1; v_gene: TRBV27; abundance: .; CDR3nt: TGTGCCAGCAGTCGGGACAGGGAAATCGACACTGAAGCTTTCTTT; CDR3aa: CASSRDREIDTEAFF
d_gene: .; j_gene: TRBJ2-3; v_gene: TRBV30; abundance: .; CDR3nt: TGTGCCTGGAGGCGCCAAAGCACTAGCACAGATACGCAGTATTTT; CDR3aa: CAWRRQSTSTDTQYF
d_gene: .; j_gene: TRBJ2-7; v_gene: TRBV5-6; abundance: .; CDR3nt: TGTGCCAGCAGCTTCGTGGGAGGCTCCTACGAGCAGTACTTC; CDR3aa: CASSFVGGSYEQYF
d_gene: .; j_gene: TRBJ1-2; v_gene: TRBV28; abundance: .; CDR3nt: TGTGCCAGCAGTTACCGGGCCGCAGGGTTTGGCTACACCTTC; CDR3aa: CASSYRAAGFGYTF
d_gene: .; j_gene: TRBJ2-1; v_gene: TRBV27; abundance: .; CDR3nt: TGTGCCAGCAGTTCCGTAGTAACACCCAAGCAGTTCTTC; CDR3aa: CASSSVVTPKQFF
d_gene: .; j_gene: TRBJ2-1; v_gene: TRBV5-1; abundance: .; CDR3nt: TGCGCCAGCAGCCCGGGCCGCTCCAGCTCCTACAATGAGCAGTTCTTC; CDR3aa: CASSPGRSSSYNEQFF
d_gene: .; j_gene: TRBJ1-5; v_gene: TRBV5-1; abundance: .; CDR3nt: TGCGCCAGCAGCTTCGATTATTCTAGCAATCAGCCCCAGCATTTT; CDR3aa: CASSFDYSSNQPQHF
d_gene: .; j_gene: TRBJ1-6; v_gene: TRBV4-1; abundance: .; CDR3nt: TGCGCCAGCAGCCAAGACGGGGGCAGTTATTCACCCCTCCACTTT; CDR3aa: CASSQDGGSYSPLHF
d_gene: .; j_gene: TRBJ1-1; v_gene: TRBV7-8; abundance: few; CDR3nt: TGTGCCAGCAGCCGGGGCATCGGGAACACTGAAGCTTTCTTT; CDR3aa: CASSRGIGNTEAFF
d_gene: .; j_gene: TRBJ2-1; v_gene: TRBV27; abundance: .; CDR3nt: TGTGCCAGCAGTTTAGAGGTTAGACACAATGAGCAGTTCTTC; CDR3aa: CASSLEVRHNEQFF
d_gene: .; j_gene: TRBJ2-3; v_gene: TRBV27; abundance: once; CDR3nt: TGTGCCAGCAGTTTATACCGCACAGATACGCAGTATTTT; CDR3aa: CASSLYRTDTQYF
d_gene: .; j_gene: TRBJ1-2; v_gene: TRBV19; abundance: .; CDR3nt: TGTGCCAGTAGTATATGGTGGGAGAGAGGCGGCTACACCTTC; CDR3aa: CASSIWWERGGYTF
d_gene: .; j_gene: TRBJ2-1; v_gene: TRBV10-3; abundance: .; CDR3nt: TGTGCCATCCTTCAGAGCTCCTACAATGAGCAGTTCTTC; CDR3aa: CAILQSSYNEQFF
d_gene: .; j_gene: TRBJ1-5; v_gene: TRBV7-9; abundance: few; CDR3nt: TGTGCCAGCAGCTCAGGGGAACGCCAGCCCCAGCATTTT; CDR3aa: CASSSGERQPQHF
d_gene: TRBD1; j_gene: TRBJ1-1; v_gene: TRBV5-4; abundance: few; CDR3nt: TGTGCCAGCAGCCTCTCCGGACAGGCCGCTTTCTTT; CDR3aa: CASSLSGQAAFF
d_gene: .; j_gene: TRBJ2-7; v_gene: TRBV19; abundance: few; CDR3nt: TGTGCCAGTAGTATAGGTGGGGGCGAGCAGTACTTC; CDR3aa: CASSIGGGEQYF
d_gene: .; j_gene: TRBJ1-4; v_gene: TRBV4-1; abundance: .; CDR3nt: TGCGCCAGCAGCCAAGATCGCGGGACCTCTAATGAAAAACTGTTTTTT; CDR3aa: CASSQDRGTSNEKLFF
d_gene: .; j_gene: TRBJ2-5; v_gene: TRBV11-2; abundance: .; CDR3nt: TGTGCCAGCAGCTTAGTACCCCACAGGGTACGAGAGACCCAGTACTTC; CDR3aa: CASSLVPHRVRETQYF
d_gene: TRBD2; j_gene: TRBJ2-7; v_gene: TRBV7-2; abundance: .; CDR3nt: TGTGCCAGCAGCTTAGCTAGCGGGTTGTTCTACGAGCAGTACTTC; CDR3aa: CASSLASGLFYEQYF
d_gene: TRBD2; j_gene: TRBJ2-5; v_gene: TRBV14; abundance: .; CDR3nt: TGTGCCAGCAGCCAAGAGGGGACTAGACCGTACCAAGAGACCCAGTACTTC; CDR3aa: CASSQEGTRPYQETQYF
d_gene: .; j_gene: TRBJ2-1; v_gene: TRBV7-8; abundance: .; CDR3nt: TGTGCCAGCAGCTCCAAGAGCTCCTACAATGAGCAGTTCTTC; CDR3aa: CASSSKSSYNEQFF
d_gene: .; j_gene: TRBJ2-7; v_gene: TRBV27; abundance: .; CDR3nt: TGTGCCAGCAGTTTGAGGGTGGGGCCAACCTACGAGCAGTACTTC; CDR3aa: CASSLRVGPTYEQYF
d_gene: TRBD2; j_gene: TRBJ2-3; v_gene: TRBV27; abundance: .; CDR3nt: TGTGCCAGCAGTTCGGAACCGGGACTAGCGGTGTTGACAGATACGCAGTATTTT; CDR3aa: CASSSEPGLAVLTDTQYF
d_gene: TRBD1; j_gene: TRBJ1-5; v_gene: TRBV27; abundance: .; CDR3nt: TGTGCCAGCAGAACAGGGGCCAGCAATCAGCCCCAGCATTTT; CDR3aa: CASRTGASNQPQHF
d_gene: .; j_gene: TRBJ1-3; v_gene: TRBV11-2; abundance: .; CDR3nt: TGTGCCAGCAGCTCCGACCCTGGAAACACCATATATTTT; CDR3aa: CASSSDPGNTIYF
d_gene: .; j_gene: TRBJ1-1; v_gene: TRBV7-9; abundance: .; CDR3nt: TGTGCCAGCAGCTGGGGGGAAGGGAACACTGAAGCTTTCTTT; CDR3aa: CASSWGEGNTEAFF
d_gene: .; j_gene: TRBJ1-5; v_gene: TRBV18; abundance: once; CDR3nt: TGTGCCAGCTCGCAGGGACGGTCAAATCAGCCCCAGCATTTT; CDR3aa: CASSQGRSNQPQHF
d_gene: TRBD1; j_gene: TRBJ1-4; v_gene: TRBV7-9; abundance: .; CDR3nt: TGTGCCAGCAGCTTCCCCCGGGACAGGGGAGTCGATAATGAAAAACTGTTTTTT; CDR3aa: CASSFPRDRGVDNEKLFF
d_gene: .; j_gene: TRBJ1-2; v_gene: TRBV7-3; abundance: few; CDR3nt: TGTGCCAGCAGCTTAGATCCAGGGCTGGGCTATGGCTACACCTTC; CDR3aa: CASSLDPGLGYGYTF
d_gene: .; j_gene: TRBJ1-1; v_gene: TRBV27; abundance: .; CDR3nt: TGTGCCAGCAGTTTAATGGGGTTTAATACTGAAGCTTTCTTT; CDR3aa: CASSLMGFNTEAFF
d_gene: TRBD2; j_gene: TRBJ2-3; v_gene: TRBV7-8; abundance: .; CDR3nt: TGTGCCAGCAGCACCTCTAGCGGGGGGGCCGAACGCACAGATACGCAGTATTTT; CDR3aa: CASSTSSGGAERTDTQYF
d_gene: .; j_gene: TRBJ2-7; v_gene: TRBV7-9; abundance: .; CDR3nt: TGTGCCAGCAGCGGTCCCGAGACAGGCTACGAGCAGTACTTC; CDR3aa: CASSGPETGYEQYF
d_gene: TRBD1; j_gene: TRBJ1-2; v_gene: TRBV18; abundance: few; CDR3nt: TGTGCCAGCTCACCATATGGGACAGGGGATGGCTACACCTTC; CDR3aa: CASSPYGTGDGYTF
d_gene: TRBD2; j_gene: TRBJ2-2; v_gene: TRBV7-6; abundance: .; CDR3nt: TGTGCCAGCAGCTTAGCGTCTAGCGGGGGGGCAACCGGGGAGCTGTTTTTT; CDR3aa: CASSLASSGGATGELFF
d_gene: TRBD1; j_gene: TRBJ2-3; v_gene: TRBV10-3; abundance: .; CDR3nt: TGTGCCATCAGAGAGGGACAGGGGGTCCCAGATACGCAGTATTTT; CDR3aa: CAIREGQGVPDTQYF